Listed below are T cell receptor beta chains from one sample, sequenced in a study of blood T cell repertoires in COVID-19. Some clones are missing from TCRdb's copy, which holds only in-frame ones; the method was immunoSEQ multiplex PCR. Altogether around 190,000 clones are present, 86% being singletons, with the ten largest covering 20% to 25%. Sequencing input: PBMCs or T cells enriched from blood (not recorded which). The receptors derive from a woman aged 40 to 50 in a cohort exposed to, infected with or recovered from COVID-19 (not recorded which). Both conserved end residues are part of each CDR3. A D gene is named only where the DNA matches it firmly. Size is stated for part of the rows, as once, few or many counts, or as a class when the clone is expanded.

size: .; J: TRBJ2-2; D: .; V: TRBV20-1; DNA: TGCAGTGCTAGTAGTTTAACACCGAACACCGGGGAGCTGTTTTTT; CDR3: CSASSLTPNTGELFF
size: .; J: TRBJ2-5; D: .; V: TRBV11-3; DNA: TGTGCCAGCAGCTTGGACTTATCCCAAGAGACCCAGTACTTC; CDR3: CASSLDLSQETQYF
size: few; J: TRBJ2-3; D: .; V: TRBV14; DNA: TGTGCCAGCAGCCAAGCGAGACTGGGTACGCAGTATTTT; CDR3: CASSQARLGTQYF
size: few; J: TRBJ2-3; D: TRBD2; V: TRBV7-2; DNA: TGTGCCAGCAGCTTACCCTCAACCGGGACTAGGAGCAGAGATACGCAGTATTTT; CDR3: CASSLPSTGTRSRDTQYF
size: few; J: TRBJ2-2; D: .; V: TRBV23-1; DNA: TGCGCCAGCAGTCAAACAGGGCACACCGGGGAGCTGTTTTTT; CDR3: CASSQTGHTGELFF
size: .; J: TRBJ1-5; D: .; V: TRBV6-1; DNA: TGTGCCAGCAGTGAATTACTAGGACAGAGCAATCAGCCCCAGCATTTT; CDR3: CASSELLGQSNQPQHF
size: .; J: TRBJ1-3; D: TRBD1; V: TRBV5-3; DNA: TGTGCCAGAAGCTTGCAGGGGGCAGGAAACACCATATATTTT; CDR3: CARSLQGAGNTIYF
size: .; J: TRBJ2-7; D: TRBD2; V: TRBV9; DNA: TGTGCCAGCAGCGTAACTAGCGGGAGCGCCGAGCAGTACTTC; CDR3: CASSVTSGSAEQYF
size: .; J: TRBJ1-5; D: TRBD1; V: TRBV6-5; DNA: TGTGCCAGCAGTTACCCACCGGGACAGGGGAAAGAGCCCCAGCATTTT; CDR3: CASSYPPGQGKEPQHF
size: .; J: TRBJ1-5; D: .; V: TRBV27; DNA: TGTGCCAGCAGAACAGGGATGGGCAATCAGCCCCAGCATTTT; CDR3: CASRTGMGNQPQHF
size: .; J: TRBJ2-1; D: .; V: TRBV7-6; DNA: TGTGCCAGCAGCTTACTTCAGGGGGACTCGAGCTCCTACAATGAGCAGTTCTTC; CDR3: CASSLLQGDSSSYNEQFF
size: .; J: TRBJ2-5; D: TRBD2; V: TRBV15; DNA: TGTGCCACCAGCAGAGATATCAGCGGGGTCCAAGAGACCCAGTACTTC; CDR3: CATSRDISGVQETQYF
size: once; J: TRBJ1-5; D: TRBD1; V: TRBV19; DNA: TGTGCCAGTGGGACAGGCTATAGCAATCAGCCCCAGCATTTT; CDR3: CASGTGYSNQPQHF
size: .; J: TRBJ1-1; D: .; V: TRBV12-3/TRBV12-4; DNA: TGTGCCAGCAGTGGGGCAGGGGACACTGAAGCTTTCTTT; CDR3: CASSGAGDTEAFF
size: .; J: TRBJ1-3; D: .; V: TRBV7-9; DNA: TGTGCCAGCAGCTTTGGAGACGGCTCTGGAAACACCATATATTTT; CDR3: CASSFGDGSGNTIYF
size: .; J: TRBJ2-1; D: TRBD2; V: TRBV11-3; DNA: TGTGCCAGCAGCCTGCTAGCGGGAGGGTACAATGAGCAGTTCTTC; CDR3: CASSLLAGGYNEQFF
size: .; J: TRBJ2-2; D: TRBD2; V: TRBV3-1/TRBV3-2; DNA: TGTGCCAGCAGCCAAGCGGGAGGCGGGGAGCTGTTTTTT; CDR3: CASSQAGGGELFF
size: .; J: TRBJ2-3; D: .; V: TRBV30; DNA: TGTGCCTGGAGTGTACTCTCAGATACGCAGTATTTT; CDR3: CAWSVLSDTQYF
size: .; J: TRBJ1-1; D: .; V: TRBV7-9; DNA: TGTGCCAGCAGCCAATCAGGGAACACTGAAGCTTTCTTT; CDR3: CASSQSGNTEAFF
size: few; J: TRBJ2-7; D: .; V: TRBV14; DNA: TGTGCCAGCAGCCAAGGCCTGACATCCTACGAGCAGTACTTC; CDR3: CASSQGLTSYEQYF
size: .; J: TRBJ2-5; D: .; V: TRBV13; DNA: TGTGCCAGCAGCTTAGACTCGCACCAAGAGACCCAGTACTTC; CDR3: CASSLDSHQETQYF
size: .; J: TRBJ2-5; D: TRBD1; V: TRBV28; DNA: TGTGCCAGCAGCCGACTTTACTCAGGGGGCGAAGAGACCCAGTACTTC; CDR3: CASSRLYSGGEETQYF
size: .; J: TRBJ2-1; D: TRBD2; V: TRBV27; DNA: TGTGCCAGCGGAGATAAGGCTAGCGGGATTAATGAGCAGTTCTTC; CDR3: CASGDKASGINEQFF
size: .; J: TRBJ1-1; D: TRBD1; V: TRBV27; DNA: TGTGCCAGCAGTTACTGGACAGGGGGTGAAGCTTTCTTT; CDR3: CASSYWTGGEAFF
size: .; J: TRBJ2-7; D: .; V: TRBV6-5; DNA: TGTGCCAGCAGTATAGGTGCGGGGTCCTACGAGCAGTACTTC; CDR3: CASSIGAGSYEQYF
size: few; J: TRBJ1-1; D: .; V: TRBV6-2/TRBV6-3; DNA: TGTGCCAGCAGTTACCTAGACAGCGAAGCTTTCTTT; CDR3: CASSYLDSEAFF
size: few; J: TRBJ1-1; D: .; V: TRBV28; DNA: TGTGCCAGCAGTTCATTAGGGGAGGGCACTGAAGCTTTCTTT; CDR3: CASSSLGEGTEAFF
size: .; J: TRBJ2-5; D: TRBD1; V: TRBV29-1; DNA: TGCAGCGTTGAGTCGACAGGGAAAGAGACCCAGTACTTC; CDR3: CSVESTGKETQYF
size: .; J: TRBJ2-3; D: .; V: TRBV5-1; DNA: TGCGCCAGCAGCTTGGGGGGCGCAAACACAGATACGCAGTATTTT; CDR3: CASSLGGANTDTQYF
size: .; J: TRBJ2-4; D: .; V: TRBV15; DNA: TGTGCCACCAGCAGAAGTCAGGGGTTCCTAGCCAAAAACATTCAGTACTTC; CDR3: CATSRSQGFLAKNIQYF
size: .; J: TRBJ2-7; D: TRBD2; V: TRBV6-5; DNA: TGTGCCAGCAAGCTAACTAGCGGGACCTACGAGCAGTACTTC; CDR3: CASKLTSGTYEQYF
size: .; J: TRBJ2-2; D: .; V: TRBV27; DNA: TGTGCCAGCAGTTTGAGCATCACCACCGGGGAGCTGTTTTTT; CDR3: CASSLSITTGELFF
size: .; J: TRBJ1-2; D: .; V: TRBV28; DNA: TGTGCCAGCAGTTTGGCAGGCCCGACTAACTATGGCTACACCTTC; CDR3: CASSLAGPTNYGYTF
size: .; J: TRBJ2-3; D: .; V: TRBV19; DNA: TGTGCCAGTAGTATAGCACAGGCTAGCACAGATACGCAGTATTTT; CDR3: CASSIAQASTDTQYF
size: .; J: TRBJ2-1; D: TRBD2; V: TRBV27; DNA: TGTGCCAGCAACAAAAGGGGAAGGACTAGCGGGTACAATGAGCAGTTCTTC; CDR3: CASNKRGRTSGYNEQFF
size: .; J: TRBJ2-6; D: .; V: TRBV4-1; DNA: TGCGCCAGCAGCGGCCCACGGGCGGGGCTCAGCTCTGGGGCCAACGTCCTGACTTTC; CDR3: CASSGPRAGLSSGANVLTF
size: once; J: TRBJ1-1; D: .; V: TRBV2; DNA: TGTGCCAGCAGGATAACAGGGATGAACACTGAAGCTTTCTTT; CDR3: CASRITGMNTEAFF
size: once; J: TRBJ1-1; D: .; V: TRBV28; DNA: TGTGCCAGCAGCGTTATGACCGCGGGGGACACTGAAGCTTTCTTT; CDR3: CASSVMTAGDTEAFF
size: .; J: TRBJ1-1; D: .; V: TRBV7-9; DNA: TGTGCCAGCAGCTATCCAGTGAACACTGAAGCTTTCTTT; CDR3: CASSYPVNTEAFF
size: .; J: TRBJ1-1; D: .; V: TRBV7-8; DNA: TGTGCCAGCAGCTTAGGGCGGCAGGGAAACACTGAAGCTTTCTTT; CDR3: CASSLGRQGNTEAFF
size: .; J: TRBJ1-2; D: .; V: TRBV27; DNA: TGTGCCAGCAGCAGACGAGGAGCTAACTATGGCTACACCTTC; CDR3: CASSRRGANYGYTF